Below, 9 T cell receptor beta chains from the same sample are listed, as sequenced in a study of blood T cell repertoires in COVID-19. Clones were sequenced by immunoSEQ multiplex PCR, and TCRdb holds only the in-frame ones, with some missing. This sample has 250,000 to 300,000 clones, with around 90% found just once. Material for sequencing was peripheral blood. These receptor sequences come from a woman in her fifties or sixties who had recovered from COVID-19.

The V and J genes are TRBV19 and TRBJ1-1; D is ambiguous. Trimming left V 5 bases short and J 0 bases short, with 7 bases between. The CDR3 is made up of 13 amino acids. In germline, CDR1 is LNHDA, CDR2 SQIVND (reference sequence). CDR3 region: CASSQVLNTEAFF. CDR3 sequence (DNA): TGTGCCAGTAGTCAGGTCCTGAACACTGAAGCTTTCTTT.

A single count supports this clone. The chain has TRBV24-1 and TRBJ2-1; 10 bases are a match to TRBD1. CDR1 is KGHDR and CDR2 is SFDVKD in the germline V gene. The CDR3 loop spans 13 amino acids. Losses at the gene ends were 4 bases for V and 8 bases for J; bases not matched to a gene: 1. The CDR3 nucleotides read TGTGCCACCAGTGAGGGGACAGGGGATGAGCAGTTCTTC. Protein sequence: CATSEGTGDEQFF.

The DNA of the CDR3 is TGTGCCAGCAGACAGGGGGCGGCGGGCTACACCTTC. This codes for CASRQGAAGYTF. The V and J genes are TRBV28 and TRBJ1-2; the match to TRBD1 covers 9 bases. CDR1 MDHEN and CDR2 SYDVKM come from the germline V gene. Trimming at V came to 6 bases and at J to 8 bases, leaving 4 bases not matched to a gene. The CDR3 has 12 residues.

The chain employs TRBV29-1 and TRBJ2-7; D perhaps matches TRBD2 (6 bases). V lost 5 bases and J lost 0, with 14 bases in between. This CDR3 contains 14 residues. Germline loops: CDR1 SQVTM, CDR2 ANQGSEA. CDR3 sequence (DNA): TGCAGCGTTACCCGGGACTGGAGCTCCTACGAGCAGTACTTC. It encodes CSVTRDWSSYEQYF.

The V gene is TRBV10-3, the J gene TRBJ2-5, with 12 bases fitting TRBD1. CDR1 is ENHRY, CDR2 SYGVKD, per germline. V shed 4 bases, J shed 4 bases, and the junction held 4 bases outside the gene matches. The CDR3 loop spans 15 amino acids. The CDR3 sequence: CAISVGGQGAETQYF. The CDR3, as DNA: TGTGCCATCAGTGTGGGGGGACAGGGGGCAGAGACCCAGTACTTC.

The gene calls are TRBV5-1 and TRBJ2-7, with a weak D call TRBD1 (6 bases). The germline V gene encodes CDR1 SGHRS and CDR2 YFSETQ. The CDR3 is 14 residues long. V was trimmed by 3 bases and J by 0 bases, leaving 10 bases between them. The CDR3 reads CASSSDRISYEQYF. CDR3 nucleotide sequence: TGCGCCAGCAGCTCTGACAGGATCTCCTACGAGCAGTACTTC.

The chain links TRBV6-6 to TRBJ2-7; D gene ambiguous. Trimming shortened V by 8 bases and J by 2 bases, and 10 bases separated the two germline ends. This CDR3 spans 12 amino acids. CDR1 MNHNY and CDR2 SVGAGI come from the germline V gene (reference sequence). CDR3 sequence reads: CASSRSTYEQYF. The CDR3 DNA reads as TGTGCCAGCTCCCGCAGTACCTACGAGCAGTACTTC.

The V gene is TRBV18, the J gene TRBJ2-3, with 14 bases matching TRBD2. V trimming: 4 bases; J trimming: 4 bases; junction bases outside the gene matches: 7. From germline, CDR1 is KGHSH and CDR2 LQKENI. The CDR3 length is 17 residues. The CDR3 region has the DNA TGTGCCAGCTCACACCAAGGACTAGCGGGAGGTCCAGATACGCAGTATTTT. Translating gives CASSHQGLAGGPDTQYF.

The chain couples TRBV5-6 to TRBJ2-1, with 14 bases matching TRBD2. Germline CDR1 is SGHDT and CDR2 is YYEEEE. V gave up 4 bases and J gave up 3 bases; unmatched junction bases: 3. The CDR3 is 16 amino acids. The CDR3 is CASSRLAGGHYNEQFF. DNA of the CDR3: TGTGCCAGCAGCAGACTAGCGGGGGGGCACTACAATGAGCAGTTCTTC.